These 23 T cell receptor beta chains came from one sample sequenced in a study of blood T cell repertoires in COVID-19 (dated by TCRdb to 2018 to 2021). Library preparation used the immunoSEQ multiplex PCR assay. The source is immuneACCESS, and TCRdb retained only in-frame sequences with V and J called. Part of the clones is not carried over; for the studies checked, unresolved V genes explain less than half of this, and the remainder is unexplained. The sample data list about 160,000 clones, and around 89% of these were observed just once. Jointly, the top ten make up about 6.6% of the sample. Sequencing input: PBMCs or T cells enriched from blood (not recorded which). These receptors all stem from a woman aged 45 to 65 who had recovered from COVID-19.

As to this clone: Sequence at one end of the junction differs from germline and may be a read error. The chain uses TRBV3-1 (or the pseudogene TRBV3-2) and TRBJ1-2, with D maybe TRBD1 (5 bases). Germline V lookup: CDR1 LGHDT, CDR2 YNNKEL (reference sequence). The CDR3 consists of 13 residues. DNA of the CDR3: TGTGCCAGCAGCCAAGAGCGGGGGGGAGGATCCTTCTTC. Translation gives CASSQERGGGSFF.

The gene calls are TRBV27 and TRBJ2-5; TRBD1 is a possible D gene (7 bases). Trimming cost V 8 bases and J 3 bases, with 13 bases left between them. This CDR3 comprises 13 residues. CDR1 is MNHEY, CDR2 SMNVEV, per germline (reference sequence). The CDR3 region is CASGGTAKETQYF. The CDR3 coding sequence is TGTGCCAGCGGAGGGACAGCCAAAGAGACCCAGTACTTC.

This clone was found once. The chain joins TRBV18 to TRBJ2-2, with TRBD1 matching over 7 bases. The length of the CDR3 is 15 residues. J was trimmed by 4 bases and V by 4 bases; bases with no gene match: 6. Germline-derived CDR1 and CDR2 are KGHSH and LQKENI. The CDR3 region has the DNA TGTGCCAGCTCACTGGGACAGAGCACCACCGGGGAGCTGTTTTTT. It codes for CASSLGQSTTGELFF.

The CDR3 DNA reads TGCAGCGTTGACGGCGGTTCTGGCTACACCTTC. This sequence encodes CSVDGGSGYTF. The chain recombines TRBV29-1 with TRBJ1-2; D not certain. The V gene's germline CDR1 is SQVTM and CDR2 ANQGSEA. This CDR3 is built from 11 residues. V lost 3 bases and J 7 bases, leaving 9 bases between the germline ends.

CDR3 sequence (DNA): TGTGCCAGCAGCGTAGTTGGACTAGCGGATAACACCGGGGAGCTGTTTTTT. Its protein is CASSVVGLADNTGELFF. The V and J genes are TRBV9 and TRBJ2-2; 10 bases are shared with TRBD2. The CDR3 runs 17 residues. Trimming took 0 bases from V and 2 from J; bases not matched to a gene: 4. CDR1 is SGDLS and CDR2 is YYNGEE in the germline V gene.

The chain recombines TRBV7-3 with TRBJ2-5; the match to TRBD2 covers 12 bases. J was trimmed by 6 bases and V by 5 bases; bases with no gene match: 1. This CDR3 contains 13 residues. CDR1 is SGHTA, CDR2 FQGTGA, per germline. The CDR3 DNA sequence: TGTGCCAGCAGCAGGACTAGCGGGAAGACCCAGTACTTC. Protein sequence: CASSRTSGKTQYF.

The chain links TRBV7-2 to TRBJ1-2; D gene ambiguous. CDR1 and CDR2 (germline): SGHTA, FQGNSA. This CDR3 region has 13 residues. The germline V and J ends were trimmed by 1 base and 4 bases, with 7 bases remaining between them. The CDR3 is CASSLGLIYGYTF. The DNA for the CDR3 is TGTGCCAGCAGCTTAGGACTGATCTATGGCTACACCTTC. Full variable domain (remainder filled in from reference TRBV7-2 and TRBJ1-2): GAGVSQSPSNKVTEKGKDVELRCDPISGHTALYWYRQSLGQGLEFLIYFQGNSAPDKSGLPSDRFSAERTGGSVSTLTIQRTQQEDSAVYLCASSLGLIYGYTFGSGTRLTVV.

The chain carries TRBV24-1 and TRBJ2-7; 7 bases map to TRBD2. J gave up 7 bases and V 7 bases, and 9 bases lay outside the gene matches. The germline V gene encodes CDR1 KGHDR and CDR2 SFDVKD. This CDR3 is 13 amino acids long. Here the CDR3 DNA reads TGTGCCACCAGGCGCGGGGGTGCGGGGGAGCAGTACTTC. This encodes CATRRGGAGEQYF.

CDR3 coding DNA: TGTGCCAGCAGTTTATTAGGGACAGACGATCAGCCCCAGCATTTT. It translates to CASSLLGTDDQPQHF. The chain has TRBV27 and TRBJ1-5; 7 bases map to TRBD1. This CDR3 contains 15 residues. V gave up 1 base and J gave up 5 bases; unmatched junction bases: 5. Germline V gives CDR1 MNHEY, CDR2 SMNVEV (reference sequence).

V usage is TRBV19 and J usage is TRBJ1-5; 9 bases match TRBD1. Germline CDR1 and CDR2: LNHDA and SQIVND (reference sequence). The length of the CDR3 is 19 residues. V dropped 7 bases and J dropped 7; count of bases not matched to a gene: 23. CDR3 protein: CASKAALLAGTGQGQPQHF. CDR3 in DNA: TGTGCCAGTAAAGCCGCTCTCCTCGCCGGGACAGGGCAGGGGCAGCCCCAGCATTTT. Drawing the rest from reference TRBV19 and TRBJ1-5, the complete variable domain is DGGITQSPKYLFRKEGQNVTLSCEQNLNHDAMYWYRQDPGQGLRLIYYSQIVNDFQKGDIAEGYSVSREKKESFPLTVTSAQKNPTAFYLCASKAALLAGTGQGQPQHFGDGTRLSIL.

The V call is TRBV7-2, the J call TRBJ1-2, with 7 bases lining up with TRBD1. Germline CDR1 SGHTA, CDR2 FQGNSA. The CDR3 contains 14 residues. V lost 5 bases, J lost 7 bases, and 10 bases stayed unmatched. CDR3 in amino acids: CASSPRGQGVGYTF. Here the CDR3 DNA reads TGTGCCAGCAGCCCCCGGGGGCAGGGGGTTGGCTACACCTTC.

J is TRBJ1-2 and V is TRBV2; D unclear. The germline CDR1 and CDR2 sequences are SNHLY and FYNNEI. V gave up 3 bases and J gave up 4 bases, with 9 bases separating them. The CDR3 is 13 residues long. For the CDR3, the DNA is TGTGCCAGCAGTGAGAACAGCCCCTATGGCTACACCTTC. Translating gives CASSENSPYGYTF.

The genes are TRBV20-1 and TRBJ2-7, with a possible D match to TRBD2 (5 bases). CDR3 length: 16 amino acids. The germline CDR1 and CDR2 sequences are DFQATT and SNEGSKA (reference sequence). Trimming took 3 bases from V and 0 from J, leaving 18 bases between them. CDR3: CSASSPPWESSYEQYF. CDR3 coding DNA: TGCAGTGCTAGTTCTCCCCCCTGGGAGTCCTCCTACGAGCAGTACTTC.

In this sample, this clone turned up once. V is TRBV6-4 and J is TRBJ2-1; the match to TRBD2 covers 13 bases. CDR3 length equals 15 residues. V trimming: 5 bases; J trimming: 10 bases; junction bases outside the gene matches: 8. The germline CDR1 and CDR2 sequences are MRHNA and SNTAGT. This CDR3 reads CASSSGLAGVGEQFF. The CDR3 DNA reads TGTGCCAGCAGTAGCGGACTAGCGGGGGTTGGGGAGCAGTTCTTC.

V usage is TRBV20-1 and J usage is TRBJ2-5; 9 nucleotides agree with TRBD2. Germline CDR1 reads DFQATT; CDR2 reads SNEGSKA (reference sequence). V dropped 3 bases and J dropped 5; count of bases not matched to a gene: 13. The CDR3 sequence is 16 residues long. Here the CDR3 reads CSASGPGTSSAETQYF. The CDR3 DNA follows: TGCAGTGCTAGTGGCCCCGGGACTAGCTCTGCGGAGACCCAGTACTTC.

This chain links TRBV10-3 with TRBJ1-3; TRBD1 might be the D (6 bases). The V gene lost 10 bases and the J gene lost 1 base, with 11 bases spanning the gap. This CDR3 has 13 amino acids. Germline CDR1 ENHRY, CDR2 SYGVKD. The DNA for the CDR3 is TGTGCCAGCCGGGGGGCTTCTGGAAACACCATATATTTT. This encodes CASRGASGNTIYF.

This chain uses TRBV30 with TRBJ1-2; D unresolved. The CDR3 sequence is 15 residues long. CDR1 GTSNPN and CDR2 SVGIG come from the germline V gene (reference sequence). Trimming took off 0 bases at V and 0 bases at J, with 11 bases between the two ends. CDR3 amino acids: CAWSVMGRANYGYTF. CDR3 in DNA: TGTGCCTGGAGTGTAATGGGCCGAGCTAACTATGGCTACACCTTC.

J is TRBJ2-7 and V is TRBV5-6; maybe TRBD1 (6 bases). The ends were cut back, 3 bases at V and 5 bases at J, with 15 bases in the middle. The CDR3 totals 14 residues. Germline-derived CDR1 and CDR2 are SGHDT and YYEEEE. CDR3 sequence reads: CASSYPPRTDEQYF. In DNA form, the CDR3 reads TGTGCCAGCAGCTACCCACCCCGGACAGACGAGCAGTACTTC.

This clone was observed a handful of times. The chain employs TRBV9 and TRBJ1-2; 8 bases match TRBD1. CDR1 and CDR2 from the germline V gene are SGDLS and YYNGEE. The length of the CDR3 is 16 residues. Unmatched junction bases numbered 15, after V lost 4 bases and J lost 7 bases. The CDR3 nucleotides read TGTGCCAGCAGCCCTACCCGGACAGGGATCTTGGGTGGCTACACCTTC. Translated, it gives CASSPTRTGILGGYTF. Full variable domain (missing parts from reference TRBV9 and TRBJ1-2): DSGVTQTPKHLITATGQRVTLRCSPRSGDLSVYWYQQSLDQGLQFLIQYYNGEERAKGNILERFSAQQFPDLHSELNLSSLELGDSALYFCASSPTRTGILGGYTFGSGTRLTVV.

The V and J genes are TRBV10-3 and TRBJ1-2; no clear D. There are 12 residues in the CDR3. The germline V gene has CDR1 ENHRY and CDR2 SYGVKD. Trimming shortened V by 3 bases and J by 8 bases, and 10 bases separated the two germline ends. For the CDR3, the DNA is TGTGCCATCAGTGATTTAGGGAGAGGCTACACCTTC. This codes for CAISDLGRGYTF.

The chain is built from TRBV29-1 and TRBJ2-7, with D tentatively TRBD1 (6 bases). This CDR3 spans 12 amino acids. The germline V gene encodes CDR1 SQVTM and CDR2 ANQGSEA. Deletions cut 7 bases from V and 3 bases from J, with 13 bases between. The CDR3 here is CSARRGYYEQYF. The CDR3 DNA follows: TGCAGCGCCCGCAGGGGATACTACGAGCAGTACTTC.

The V gene is TRBV29-1, the J gene TRBJ2-1; 11 nucleotides align to TRBD2. V shed 3 bases and J 6 bases; nucleotides not matched to a gene: 4. This CDR3 spans 14 amino acids. Germline lookup yields CDR1 SQVTM and CDR2 ANQGSEA. Written as DNA, the CDR3 is TGCAGCGTTGAGGTAGCGGGGGGGATCAATGAGCAGTTCTTC. Translation: CSVEVAGGINEQFF.

The count of this clone is one. The chain uses TRBV6-5 and TRBJ2-1; 8 bases line up with TRBD1. The CDR3 covers 15 residues. Germline trimming cut 6 bases from V and 1 base from J; bases unmatched to any gene: 5. Germline CDR1 MNHEY, CDR2 SVGAGI. The chain's CDR3 is CASSQQGVSYNEQFF. The CDR3 region has the DNA TGTGCCAGCAGCCAACAGGGGGTTTCCTACAATGAGCAGTTCTTC.